Below, 29 T cell receptor beta chains from the same sample are listed, as sequenced in a study of blood T cell repertoires in COVID-19. The method was immunoSEQ multiplex PCR; TCRdb's version includes in-frame clones alone and lacks a portion of them. The sample has 200,000 to 250,000 clones; approximately 84% are singletons. Source material: peripheral blood. These receptors came from a man in his forties or fifties with acute or convalescent COVID-19.

The chain carries TRBV5-6 and TRBJ2-7; D gene ambiguous. V was pared by 1 base and J by 7 bases, with 18 bases between. Germline lookup yields CDR1 SGHDT and CDR2 YYEEEE. The CDR3 length is 15 residues. Written as DNA, the CDR3 is TGTGCCAGCAGCTTGCAACGAGACCGGGTTTCGGAGCAGTACTTC. Translated, it gives CASSLQRDRVSEQYF.

The rearrangement uses TRBV2 and TRBJ1-6; 10 nucleotides agree with TRBD1. This CDR3 is 16 amino acids long. The V gene's germline CDR1 is SNHLY and CDR2 FYNNEI. V trimming: 8 bases; J trimming: 4 bases; junction bases outside the gene matches: 8. In DNA, the CDR3 is TGTGCCAGCCGAGGTGGGACAGGGGCTTATAATTCACCCCTCCACTTT. This sequence encodes CASRGGTGAYNSPLHF.

This CDR3 is CAWSTGDYEQYF. In DNA, the CDR3 is TGTGCCTGGAGTACAGGGGACTACGAGCAGTACTTC. The chain couples TRBV30 to TRBJ2-7, with TRBD1 matching over 7 bases. Germline values: CDR1 GTSNPN, CDR2 SVGIG (reference sequence). CDR3 size: 12 residues. Trimming cost V 2 bases and J 3 bases; bases outside gene matches: 1. Together with reference TRBV30 and TRBJ2-7, the CDR3 gives the full variable domain: SQTIHQWPATLVQPVGSPLSLECTVEGTSNPNLYWYRQAAGRGLQLLFYSVGIGQISSEVPQNLSASRPQDRQFILSSKKLLLSDSGFYLCAWSTGDYEQYFGPGTRLTVT.

J is TRBJ2-7 and V is TRBV5-4; 8 nucleotides agree with TRBD2. This CDR3 has 14 amino acids. Trimming at V came to 10 bases and at J to 2 bases, leaving 11 bases not matched to a gene. Germline CDR1 SGHNT, CDR2 YYREEE (reference sequence). The CDR3 reads CAGQSGGPPYEQYF. The CDR3 region has the DNA TGTGCCGGGCAGAGCGGGGGACCTCCCTACGAGCAGTACTTC.

This clone was seen just once. CDR3 amino acids: CASSSDRHNYGYTF. The CDR3 nucleotides read TGTGCCAGCAGCTCGGACAGACATAACTATGGCTACACCTTC. The chain recombines TRBV7-2 with TRBJ1-2, with D perhaps matching TRBD1 (6 bases). Germline V gives CDR1 SGHTA, CDR2 FQGNSA. The ends were cut back, 4 bases at V and 1 base at J, with 10 bases in the middle. The CDR3 consists of 14 residues.

The sample holds a few counts of this clone. The chain uses TRBV11-1 and TRBJ2-7; D gene ambiguous. Germline-derived CDR1 and CDR2 are SGHAT and FQDESV (reference sequence). This CDR3 is 15 amino acids long. V was shortened by 1 base and J by 1 base, with 11 bases between the two germline ends. CDR3 in amino acids: CASSLDSPVSYEQYF. The DNA of the CDR3 is TGTGCCAGCAGCTTAGACAGCCCTGTTTCCTACGAGCAGTACTTC.

J is TRBJ2-7 and V is TRBV5-4; TRBD2 is a possible D gene (6 bases). This CDR3 is 13 amino acids long. Germline V gene sequence: CDR1 SGHNT, CDR2 YYREEE (reference sequence). The V end was cut by 4 bases, the J end by 5 bases, with 13 bases between. This CDR3 reads CASSLRTGDEQYF. The DNA for the CDR3 is TGTGCCAGCAGCCTCCGGACGGGGGACGAGCAGTACTTC.

The chain uses TRBV5-1 and TRBJ1-1; TRBD1 agrees at 8 bases. CDR1 is SGHRS and CDR2 is YFSETQ in the germline V gene. The junction had 8 bases not matched to a gene; V was cut back by 2 bases and J by 5 bases. The CDR3 is 15 amino acids. The CDR3 coding sequence is TGCGCCAGCAGCTTATTGGCCAGGGGGCAAACTGAAGCTTTCTTT. Translation: CASSLLARGQTEAFF.

This clone has a handful of counts. The gene calls are TRBV5-6 and TRBJ2-1; 11 nucleotides align to TRBD1. This CDR3 has 15 amino acids. Germline CDR1 and CDR2: SGHDT and YYEEEE. The V segment lost 2 bases and the J segment 8 bases; nucleotides outside the gene matches: 6. As DNA, the CDR3 is TGTGCCAGCAGCTTCTCGGGACAGGGGGGAGATGAGCAGTTCTTC. It translates to CASSFSGQGGDEQFF.

The V and J genes are TRBV10-3 and TRBJ2-7, with 7 bases lining up with TRBD1. V lost 2 bases and J lost 2; bases outside the gene matches: 9. The CDR3 is 16 amino acids. Germline CDR1 and CDR2: ENHRY and SYGVKD. CDR3 bases: TGTGCCATCAGTGAGCCCAGGGGGTCGGGTGCCTACGAGCAGTACTTC. Its protein product is CAISEPRGSGAYEQYF.

CDR3: CASSLGRDRGGTGELFF. CDR3 in DNA: TGTGCCAGCAGCTTGGGTAGGGACAGAGGAGGCACCGGGGAGCTGTTTTTT. This sequence joins TRBV11-3 and TRBJ2-2; 7 nucleotides match TRBD1. Germline V gene lookup returns CDR1 SGHNT and CDR2 YENEEA. This CDR3 is 17 amino acids long. V shed 3 bases, J shed 4 bases, and the junction held 11 bases outside the gene matches.

V and J are TRBV19 and TRBJ2-5; a possible D gene is TRBD2 (6 bases). The CDR3 is 13 residues long. Germline CDR1 LNHDA, CDR2 SQIVND (reference sequence). The V end was cut by 6 bases, the J end by 5 bases, with 13 bases between. CDR3 loop: CASRRIGRETQYF. CDR3 DNA: TGTGCCAGTAGACGGATAGGGAGGGAGACCCAGTACTTC.

The rearrangement joins TRBV9 to TRBJ1-6; D is ambiguous. Germline values: CDR1 SGDLS, CDR2 YYNGEE. The CDR3 covers 13 residues. Trimming took off 0 bases at V and 8 bases at J, with 6 bases between the two ends. This chain's CDR3 is CASSVALDSPLHF. The CDR3 bases are TGTGCCAGCAGCGTAGCCTTAGATTCACCCCTCCACTTT. The full variable domain, completed using reference TRBV9 and TRBJ1-6, is DSGVTQTPKHLITATGQRVTLRCSPRSGDLSVYWYQQSLDQGLQFLIQYYNGEERAKGNILERFSAQQFPDLHSELNLSSLELGDSALYFCASSVALDSPLHFGNGTRLTVT.

The J gene is TRBJ1-1, the V gene TRBV28; no firm D call. Germline CDR1 and CDR2: MDHEN and SYDVKM. The V gene lost 3 bases and the J gene lost 5 bases, with 10 bases spanning the gap. The CDR3 contains 13 residues. CDR3 coding DNA: TGTGCCAGCAGTTTTCCGGGTGGAACTGAAGCTTTCTTT. It yields the protein CASSFPGGTEAFF.

The chain combines TRBV29-1 with TRBJ1-1; perhaps TRBD1 as D (5 bases). V was trimmed by 3 bases and J by 5 bases, leaving 10 bases between them. The CDR3 loop spans 12 amino acids. Germline values: CDR1 SQVTM, CDR2 ANQGSEA. For the CDR3, the DNA is TGCAGCGTTGAGGGGGGGAAGACTGAAGCTTTCTTT. This gives the protein CSVEGGKTEAFF.

This clone was picked up one time. The V and J genes are TRBV18 and TRBJ1-4; possible D gene TRBD1, 6 bases. V lost 2 bases and J 4 bases, leaving 8 bases between the germline ends. There are 14 residues in the CDR3. Looked up from germline, CDR1 is KGHSH and CDR2 is LQKENI. The CDR3 spells CASSPGQLNEKLFF. Here the CDR3 DNA reads TGTGCCAGCTCACCAGGACAGCTTAATGAAAAACTGTTTTTT.

This clone was counted a single time. The rearrangement uses TRBV12-3 or TRBV12-4 and TRBJ2-3; no reliable D call. The CDR3 consists of 12 residues. Trimming left V 3 bases short and J 3 bases short, with 4 bases between. CDR3 protein: CASSFITDTQYF. The CDR3 coding sequence is TGTGCCAGCAGTTTTATAACAGATACGCAGTATTTT.

The chain couples TRBV19 to TRBJ2-2; maybe TRBD1 (8 bases). Trimming left V 3 bases short and J 6 bases short, with 14 bases between. The CDR3 sequence is 15 residues long. Per the germline V gene, CDR1 is LNHDA and CDR2 is SQIVND (reference sequence). CDR3 DNA: TGTGCCAGTAGTATTGTAACAGGGGGGGCCGGGGAGCTGTTTTTT. It specifies CASSIVTGGAGELFF.

This clone was seen once. The rearrangement joins TRBV5-4 to TRBJ2-3; 7 bases align to TRBD1. The CDR3 sequence is 16 residues long. Germline CDR1 is SGHNT and CDR2 is YYREEE (reference sequence). The V gene end was trimmed by 0 bases and the J gene end by 2 bases; junction bases not matched to a gene: 6. CDR3 in amino acids: CASSLVGQFLTDTQYF. DNA for the CDR3: TGTGCCAGCAGCTTGGTGGGACAGTTCCTCACAGATACGCAGTATTTT.

The chain recombines TRBV4-3 with TRBJ2-3; 7 nucleotides align to TRBD1. J gave up 4 bases and V 0 bases, and 4 bases lay outside the gene matches. In germline, CDR1 is LGHNA, CDR2 YSLEER. The CDR3 contains 15 residues. CDR3 nucleotides: TGCGCCAGCAGCCAAGACTTGGGGACAGCAGATACGCAGTATTTT. This codes for CASSQDLGTADTQYF.

The table lists this clone with a count of one. This chain links TRBV28 with TRBJ1-1; D is ambiguous. The ends were cut back, 1 base at V and 0 bases at J, with 9 bases in the middle. The CDR3 is made up of 15 amino acids. Germline V lookup: CDR1 MDHEN, CDR2 SYDVKM. CDR3 in amino acids: CASSLYGSMNTEAFF. As DNA, the CDR3 is TGTGCCAGCAGTTTATATGGCTCAATGAACACTGAAGCTTTCTTT.

This chain uses TRBV18 with TRBJ2-1; 9 nucleotides match TRBD2. The CDR3 extends over 16 amino acids. The J segment lost 10 bases and the V segment lost 1 base, leaving 11 bases of the junction unmatched. The V gene's germline CDR1 is KGHSH and CDR2 LQKENI. The CDR3 loop reads CASSPRSAGGPGEQFF. The CDR3 nucleotides read TGTGCCAGCTCACCACGGTCGGCGGGGGGGCCGGGGGAGCAGTTCTTC. Filled out from reference TRBV18 and TRBJ2-1, the complete variable domain reads NAGVMQNPRHLVRRRGQEARLRCSPMKGHSHVYWYRQLPEEGLKFMVYLQKENIIDESGMPKERFSAEFPKEGPSILRIQQVVRGDSAAYFCASSPRSAGGPGEQFFGPGTRLTVL.

The V and J genes are TRBV7-8 and TRBJ2-7, with 7 bases aligning to TRBD1. This CDR3 is 16 amino acids long. Losses at the gene ends were 1 base for V and 2 bases for J; bases not matched to a gene: 8. Germline assignment: CDR1 SGHVS and CDR2 FQNEAQ. The CDR3 bases are TGTGCCAGCAGCTTAGGGGGACAGCTCAGGGCCTACGAGCAGTACTTC. Protein: CASSLGGQLRAYEQYF. Supplemented by reference TRBV7-8 and TRBJ2-7, the full variable domain reads GAGVSQSPRYKVAKRGQDVALRCDPISGHVSLFWYQQALGQGPEFLTYFQNEAQLDKSGLPSDRFFAERPEGSVSTLKIQRTQQEDSAVYLCASSLGGQLRAYEQYFGPGTRLTVT.

V and J are TRBV2 and TRBJ2-5; the match to TRBD2 covers 9 bases. J lost 6 bases, V lost 8 bases, and 10 bases had no gene match. The CDR3 is 14 amino acids. Looked up from germline, CDR1 is SNHLY and CDR2 is FYNNEI. Here the CDR3 reads CASEDGTSPKTQYF. Here the CDR3 DNA reads TGTGCCAGCGAGGACGGGACTAGCCCGAAGACCCAGTACTTC.

V gene TRBV5-1 combines with J gene TRBJ2-1, with TRBD1 as a possible D gene (6 bases). CDR3 length: 14 amino acids. V was clipped by 2 bases and J by 2 bases, with 8 bases between them. Germline V CDR1 and CDR2: SGHRS, YFSETQ. The CDR3 sequence is CASSLEGAYNEQFF. The CDR3 DNA sequence: TGCGCCAGCAGCTTAGAGGGGGCCTACAATGAGCAGTTCTTC. Using reference TRBV5-1 and TRBJ2-1 for the parts outside the CDR3, the full variable domain is KAGVTQTPRYLIKTRGQQVTLSCSPISGHRSVSWYQQTPGQGLQFLFEYFSETQRNKGNFPGRFSGRQFSNSRSEMNVSTLELGDSALYLCASSLEGAYNEQFFGPGTRLTVL.

The chain carries TRBV6-2 or TRBV6-3 and TRBJ2-3, with TRBD2 matching 10 bases. CDR1 and CDR2 (germline): MNHEY, SVGEGT. The CDR3 has 15 residues. With 6 bases clipped from V and 4 bases from J, the junction kept 7 bases outside the gene matches. The CDR3 DNA reads as TGTGCCAGCAGCCTGAGCGGGGGGGCTCCAGATACGCAGTATTTT. Its protein is CASSLSGGAPDTQYF.

This chain uses TRBV15 with TRBJ2-7, with D tentatively TRBD2 (5 bases). The germline CDR1 and CDR2 sequences are LNHNV and YYDKDF (reference sequence). The CDR3 length is 12 residues. With 8 bases removed from V and 8 bases from J, the gap between germline ends came to 16 bases. CDR3 bases: TGTGCCACCGAAGAAGAGGCGGGTCAGCAGTACTTC. Its protein is CATEEEAGQQYF.

This chain uses TRBV7-2 with TRBJ2-1; 16 bases agree with TRBD2. V lost 1 base, J lost 7 bases, and 4 bases stayed unmatched. The CDR3 is made up of 17 amino acids. Germline V CDR1 and CDR2: SGHTA, FQGNSA. CDR3 DNA sequence: TGTGCCAGCAGCTTAGAGGGACTAGCGGGGGGGCTGAATGAGCAGTTCTTC. It specifies CASSLEGLAGGLNEQFF.

In this sample, this clone turned up once. This chain joins TRBV7-3 and TRBJ1-1; D gene uncertain. V shed 8 bases and J shed 1 base, with 8 bases lying between them. The CDR3 runs to 12 residues. Germline CDR1 SGHTA, CDR2 FQGTGA. The CDR3 is CASRAGNTEAFF. The CDR3 region has the DNA TGTGCCAGCCGGGCGGGGAACACTGAAGCTTTCTTT.